A selection of T cell receptor beta chains follows, all from one sample in a study of molecular identifiers for immune sequencing clone quantification. TCRdb reprocessed the PCR reads with MiXCR, giving one entry per CDR3 protein. This table holds under 350,000 distinct CDR3 sequences, roughly 23% found once. Specimen: naive CD8+ T cells from blood, with Jurkat cell RNA spiked in. Receptor source: a human donor in good health. Some libraries in this study had Jurkat cell RNA spiked in. Each CDR3 is given with its conserved first and last residue. D genes are given only for firm matches. Only some rows state a clone size, as once, few, many or a class for expanded clones.

size	J	D	V	DNA	CDR3
many	TRBJ2-7	NA	TRBV5-4	TGTGCCAGCAGCTGGGGGCCGGGGGAGCAGTACTTC	CASSWGPGEQYF
NA	TRBJ1-2	NA	TRBV14	TGTGCCAGCAGCCAAGGGCCCAGGATAAACTATGGCTACACCTTC	CASSQGPRINYGYTF
NA	TRBJ2-7	NA	TRBV6-2/TRBV6-3	TGTGCCAGCAGTAATGGACATTACTACGAGCAGTACTTC	CASSNGHYYEQYF
NA	TRBJ2-7	TRBD1	TRBV7-9	TGTGCCAGCAGCTTATCTCCGACAGGGGGAAGCTACGAGCAGTACTTC	CASSLSPTGGSYEQYF
few	TRBJ1-2	TRBD1	TRBV3-1	TGTGCCAGCAGCCTGACAGGGGATGGCTACACCTTC	CASSLTGDGYTF
few	TRBJ2-5	TRBD2	TRBV7-3	TGTGCCAGCAGCATTAGCGGGACCGAACCTCAAGAGACCCAGTACTTC	CASSISGTEPQETQYF
many	TRBJ2-3	NA	TRBV5-1	TGCGCCAGCAGCTTGTGGGGGGCCGGCACAGATACGCAGTATTTT	CASSLWGAGTDTQYF
NA	TRBJ2-1	TRBD2	TRBV4-3	TGCGCCAGCAGCGAACTAGCGGGCCTGTACAATGAGCAGTTCTTC	CASSELAGLYNEQFF
few	TRBJ2-5	TRBD2	TRBV10-3	TGTGCCATCAAGCAAGCGGGGGCCCAAGAGACCCAGTACTTC	CAIKQAGAQETQYF
many	TRBJ2-5	TRBD2	TRBV12-5	TGTGCTAGTGGTCCTTCCGACGGGGGGATCCAAGAGACCCAGTACTTC	CASGPSDGGIQETQYF
NA	TRBJ1-5	TRBD1	TRBV6-2/TRBV6-3	TGTGCCAGCAGATTACAGGGGATTTATCAGCCCCAGCATTTT	CASRLQGIYQPQHF
few	TRBJ2-7	TRBD2	TRBV24-1	TGTGCCACCAGTGACTCGACTAGCGGGAGCTCCTACGAGCAGTACTTC	CATSDSTSGSSYEQYF
NA	TRBJ1-1	TRBD1	TRBV7-9	TGTGCCAGCAGCGGAATAAGGACAGGGGGGGATGAAGCTTTGTTT	CASSGIRTGGDEALF
many	TRBJ1-5	NA	TRBV12-3/TRBV12-4	TGTGCCAGCAGTATCCACAGGGATAGCAATCAGCCCCAGCATTTT	CASSIHRDSNQPQHF
many	TRBJ2-5	TRBD1	TRBV7-9	TGTGCCAGCAGCTCCACCGACAGGGGGCGAGAGACCCAGTACTTC	CASSSTDRGRETQYF
few	TRBJ2-3	TRBD2	TRBV4-1	TGCGCCAGCAGCCAAGATGGCCTAGCGGGGCTGGCAACAGATACGCAGTATTTT	CASSQDGLAGLATDTQYF
NA	TRBJ2-3	NA	TRBV9	TGTGCCAGCAGCGTAGTAGGACGGACAGATACGCAGTATTTT	CASSVVGRTDTQYF
many	TRBJ1-5	NA	TRBV15	TGTGCCACCAGCAGAGATCATATCGGAGGGGCGCGCAATCAGCCCCAGCATTTT	CATSRDHIGGARNQPQHF
many	TRBJ1-1	NA	TRBV5-1	TGCGCCAGCAGCTTTGGGACCCTGAACACTGAAGCTTTCTTT	CASSFGTLNTEAFF
many	TRBJ1-1	NA	TRBV13	TGTGCCAGCAGCCCTTTGGAGACTGAAGCTTTCTTT	CASSPLETEAFF
NA	TRBJ2-7	NA	TRBV7-9	TGTGCCAGCAGCCAAACAATAGCCGGGGGGCTGAAGGGGCCAAAGTCCTACGAGCAGTACTTC	CASSQTIAGGLKGPKSYEQYF
few	TRBJ2-1	TRBD2	TRBV12-3/TRBV12-4	TGTGCCAGCAGTTTAGTAGGAGCGGGGGACAATGAGCAGTTCTTC	CASSLVGAGDNEQFF
few	TRBJ2-3	TRBD1	TRBV20-1	TGCAGTGCGAGGGACAGGGAGGAGGTTGTTGATACGCAGTATTTT	CSARDREEVVDTQYF
few	TRBJ2-2	NA	TRBV7-4	TGTGCCAGCAGCTCAGCCCAAGGGGCCGGGGAGCTGTTTTTT	CASSSAQGAGELFF
NA	TRBJ1-2	NA	TRBV20-1	TGCAGTGCTAGAGATATTGATCGGGGGCGCGGCTACACCTTC	CSARDIDRGRGYTF
many	TRBJ2-3	NA	TRBV27	TGTGCCAGCAGACACGGGTATACGCAGTATTTT	CASRHGYTQYF
few	TRBJ2-1	TRBD2	TRBV29-1	TGCAGCGCCCCGGGCGGAGGCGGGGGTTACAATGAGCAGTTCTTC	CSAPGGGGGYNEQFF
NA	TRBJ2-5	NA	TRBV20-1	TGCAGTGCCGACAAGACTGAACAAGAGACCCAGTACTTC	CSADKTEQETQYF
few	TRBJ2-3	TRBD2	TRBV11-2	TGTGCCAGCAGCTTTAGCGGGGGGGTCACAGATACGCAGTATTTT	CASSFSGGVTDTQYF
NA	TRBJ2-1	TRBD2	TRBV7-6	TGTGCCAGCAGCCTAGTAGCGGGAGGGCCCCGTGAGCAGTTCTTC	CASSLVAGGPREQFF